A selection of T cell receptor beta chains follows, all from one sample in a study of low-dose radiotherapy and immunotherapy resistance in tumors. Each CDR3 protein is one row after TCRdb ran MiXCR on the reads. This sample yields roughly 54,000 distinct CDR3 sequences, of which roughly a quarter are seen a single time; around 5% belongs to the top ten. The source material was PBMCs, sampled before treatment. The receptors originated from a male donor with prostate cancer. Each CDR3 is given with its conserved first and last residue. D genes are given only for firm matches. The size of a clone is reported for some rows only, either as once, few or many, or as a class for expanded clones.

v_gene,d_gene,abundance,j_gene,CDR3aa,CDR3nt
TRBV6-6,TRBD2,few,TRBJ2-1,CASSSHRGGNNEQFF,TGTGCCAGCAGTTCACACCGGGGGGGCAACAATGAGCAGTTCTTC
TRBV27,NA,many,TRBJ2-5,CASSPTSWETQYF,TGTGCCAGCAGTCCCACTAGTTGGGAGACCCAGTACTTC
TRBV27,NA,many,TRBJ2-1,CASSPGVSLIYEQFF,TGTGCCAGCTCCCCGGGGGTATCTCTGATATATGAGCAGTTCTTC
TRBV6-1,TRBD2,NA,TRBJ2-7,CASSRGWASGAATSYEQYF,TGTGCCAGCAGTAGGGGGTGGGCTAGCGGGGCCGCCACGTCCTACGAGCAGTACTTC
TRBV7-9,TRBD2,many,TRBJ2-7,CASSSSSGDSYEQYF,TGTGCCAGCAGCTCCAGCAGCGGGGACTCCTACGAGCAGTACTTC
TRBV24-1,NA,few,TRBJ2-1,CATSDWGSGSYNEQFF,TGTGCCACCAGTGATTGGGGCAGTGGCTCCTACAATGAGCAGTTCTTC
TRBV4-2,NA,many,TRBJ1-6,CASSQLQGTWNSPLHF,TGTGCCAGCAGCCAGCTTCAGGGGACTTGGAATTCACCCCTCCACTTT
TRBV9,TRBD2,many,TRBJ2-1,CASSVGGGSSSYNEQFF,TGTGCCAGCAGCGTTGGCGGGGGTTCCAGCTCCTACAATGAGCAGTTCTTC
TRBV5-1,NA,NA,TRBJ2-5,CASSSASGPPRHF,TGCGCCAGCAGCTCCGCGAGCGGGCCTCCGCGGCACTTC
TRBV29-1,NA,many,TRBJ2-5,CSVEGQETQYF,TGCAGCGTGGAAGGGCAAGAGACCCAGTACTTC
TRBV5-1,NA,many,TRBJ2-1,CASSLGPGQGDRGDF,TGCGCCAGCAGCTTGGGGCCTGGACAGGGAGATCGGGGGGACTTC
TRBV28,TRBD1,many,TRBJ1-5,CASSLGTGNGNQPQHF,TGTGCCAGCAGTCTCGGGACAGGGAATGGCAATCAGCCCCAGCATTTT
TRBV9,NA,many,TRBJ2-2,CASSPLLLRGDTGELFF,TGTGCCAGCAGCCCCCTCCTACTAAGAGGGGACACCGGGGAGCTGTTTTTT